The TCR beta chain under discussion was sequenced for a study of cytomegalovirus exposure and HLA in healthy donors. Study overall: Earlier findings included some 120 million unique TCR beta sequences obtained from some 180 million T cells. Regarding the study as a whole: By a later analysis, the bulk of CMV-associated TCR beta chains appeared HLA-restricted. Later, an analysis showed that TCR beta chains associated with HLA were more clonally expanded than others that were equally common. Presence/absence results assume similar sequencing depth per donor, which may not hold.

As regards this clone: What it recognizes is unknown.

J gave up 3 bases and V 1 base, and 16 bases lay outside the gene matches. There are 19 residues in the CDR3. Germline CDR1 reads LGHNA; CDR2 reads YSLEER. The PCR made use of 60 Vbeta and 13 Jbeta primers. Profiled with immunoSEQ multiplex PCR; TCRdb holds only in-frame clones, not every one. The sample records 200,000 or so clones, roughly four fifths being singletons. V usage is TRBV4-3 and J usage is TRBJ2-7, with 9 nucleotides matching TRBD1. The specimen was PBMCs. The TCR was taken from a woman aged 45-65 years in good health and CMV-seropositive. DNA for the CDR3: TGCGCCAGCAGCCAAGCTTACCTTCGTGGGAACAGGGGGCTCTACGAGCAGTACTTC. It translates to CASSQAYLRGNRGLYEQYF.